These 14 T cell receptor beta chains were sequenced from one sample in a study of cytomegalovirus exposure and HLA in healthy donors. PCR involved 60 Vbeta and 13 Jbeta primers. Using immunoSEQ multiplex PCR, the repertoire was profiled, and TCRdb retains in-frame clones only, with some absent. The sample includes some 140,000 clones, over 70% seen only once; the top ten take about 1.5%. The sample consisted of PBMCs. The source of these receptors is a woman aged 18-29 years in good health and CMV-seronegative.

The chain carries TRBV18 and TRBJ1-2, with 10 bases lining up with TRBD1. V shed 6 bases and J 2 bases; nucleotides not matched to a gene: 6. Germline lookup yields CDR1 KGHSH and CDR2 LQKENI. This CDR3 comprises 15 residues. The CDR3: CASSLSGQGNYGYTF. CDR3 coding DNA: TGTGCCAGCTCCCTCTCGGGACAGGGGAACTATGGCTACACCTTC.

V usage is TRBV19 and J usage is TRBJ1-2, with TRBD1 as a possible D gene (5 bases). The length of the CDR3 is 14 residues. The germline V and J ends were trimmed by 7 bases and 2 bases, with 14 bases remaining between them. Germline assignment: CDR1 LNHDA and CDR2 SQIVND (reference sequence). The CDR3 DNA sequence: TGTGCCAGTACGTGGGCAGGGCTCAACTATGGCTACACCTTC. Translating it yields CASTWAGLNYGYTF.

This chain joins TRBV7-7 and TRBJ2-1; D is unresolved. This CDR3 comprises 13 residues. Trimming shortened V by 5 bases and J by 9 bases, and 14 bases separated the two germline ends. In germline, CDR1 is SSHAT, CDR2 FNYEAQ (reference sequence). The CDR3 sequence: CASSPKIVSEQFF. The DNA for the CDR3 is TGTGCCAGCAGCCCGAAGATAGTTAGTGAGCAGTTCTTC.

This chain connects TRBV29-1 to TRBJ2-5; TRBD2 aligns across 14 bases. V lost 6 bases to trimming and J lost 4 bases; unmatched junction nucleotides: 28. This CDR3 is built from 22 residues. Germline CDR1 and CDR2: SQVTM and ANQGSEA. In DNA form, the CDR3 reads TGCAGCGTCGCGTACCACCTGGGACTAGCGGGAGCGGTGGGGCCAGGGGGAGAGACCCAGTACTTC. Translation gives CSVAYHLGLAGAVGPGGETQYF. The whole variable domain, remainder taken from reference TRBV29-1 and TRBJ2-5, is SAVISQKPSRDICQRGTSLTIQCQVDSQVTMMFWYRQQPGQSLTLIATANQGSEATYESGFVIDKFPISRPNLTFSTLTVSNMSPEDSSIYLCSVAYHLGLAGAVGPGGETQYFGPGTRLLVL.

This clone appeared many times. The sample contains more than one DNA sequence encoding this CDR3. The rearrangement joins TRBV10-2 to TRBJ2-5; D gene unclear. Trimming left V 3 bases short and J 0 bases short, with 5 bases between. CDR1 is WSHSY, CDR2 SAAADI, per germline. The CDR3 loop spans 13 amino acids. The CDR3 reads CASSDRDQETQYF. For the CDR3, the DNA is TGCGCCAGCAGTGACCGGGACCAAGAGACCCAGTACTTC.

The rearrangement uses TRBV29-1 and TRBJ1-5; perhaps TRBD1 as D (5 bases). Germline V gene lookup returns CDR1 SQVTM and CDR2 ANQGSEA. The germline V and J ends were trimmed by 4 bases and 6 bases, with 19 bases remaining between them. The CDR3 runs to 15 residues. The DNA of the CDR3 is TGCAGCGTTGTGTGGGGGGGGACCGGAGGTCAGCCCCAGCATTTT. Protein product: CSVVWGGTGGQPQHF.

In this sample, this clone turned up once. The chain links TRBV11-1 to TRBJ1-1, with no clear D. The CDR3 extends over 13 amino acids. Germline CDR1 SGHAT, CDR2 FQDESV (reference sequence). Trimming left V 4 bases short and J 5 bases short, with 11 bases between. The CDR3 loop is CASSYGTVTEAFF. DNA of the CDR3: TGTGCCAGCAGCTACGGAACAGTTACTGAAGCTTTCTTT. The full variable domain, with the rest looked up from reference TRBV11-1 and TRBJ1-1, is EAEVAQSPRYKITEKSQAVAFWCDPISGHATLYWYRQILGQGPELLVQFQDESVVDDSQLPKDRFSAERLKGVDSTLKIQPAELGDSAMYLCASSYGTVTEAFFGQGTRLTVV.

The chain combines TRBV6-5 with TRBJ2-5; 7 bases align to TRBD1. The V segment lost 4 bases and the J segment 3 bases; nucleotides outside the gene matches: 8. The length of the CDR3 is 15 residues. In germline, CDR1 is MNHEY, CDR2 SVGAGI. The CDR3 region is CASSSTWDSKETQYF. CDR3 nucleotide sequence: TGTGCCAGCAGTTCGACCTGGGACAGTAAAGAGACCCAGTACTTC.

This clone was seen just once. J is TRBJ1-5 and V is TRBV6-5, with a possible D match to TRBD1 (5 bases). V gave up 6 bases and J gave up 4 bases, with 13 bases separating them. The CDR3 has 14 residues. CDR1 is MNHEY, CDR2 SVGAGI, per germline. The CDR3 DNA is TGTGCCAGCAGCCTAACGACAGCTAATCAGCCCCAGCATTTT. It specifies CASSLTTANQPQHF.

This clone occurred a few times. V gene TRBV2 combines with J gene TRBJ2-1, with D unclear. V lost 2 bases and J 5 bases, leaving 10 bases between the germline ends. Germline CDR1 and CDR2: SNHLY and FYNNEI. The CDR3 totals 14 residues. Written as DNA, the CDR3 is TGTGCCAGCAGTGAACGACATGCCAACAATGAGCAGTTCTTC. Translating gives CASSERHANNEQFF.

The gene calls are TRBV10-3 and TRBJ2-2; TRBD1 might be the D (5 bases). Per the germline V gene, CDR1 is ENHRY and CDR2 is SYGVKD. The CDR3 spans 13 residues. Trimming took 6 bases from V and 1 from J, leaving 6 bases between them. The CDR3 nucleotides read TGTGCCATCAGAACAGGGAACACCGGGGAGCTGTTTTTT. This translates into CAIRTGNTGELFF.

This chain joins TRBV7-8 and TRBJ2-3, with D tentatively TRBD2 (6 bases). The CDR3 is made up of 17 amino acids. The V end lost 5 bases, the J end lost 0 bases, and 18 bases lay between the germline ends. Germline CDR1 and CDR2: SGHVS and FQNEAQ. DNA for the CDR3: TGTGCCAGCAGCCCCCGGGGAGGTGATTCTAGCACAGATACGCAGTATTTT. Residues: CASSPRGGDSSTDTQYF.

The gene calls are TRBV6-6 and TRBJ2-3; 14 bases align to TRBD2. CDR3 size: 15 residues. The V gene end was trimmed by 6 bases and the J gene end by 3 bases; junction bases not matched to a gene: 2. Germline loops: CDR1 MNHNY, CDR2 SVGAGI (reference sequence). Written as DNA, the CDR3 is TGTGCCAGCAGGAGACTAGCGGGAGGGACAGATACGCAGTATTTT. Amino acid sequence: CASRRLAGGTDTQYF.

This clone was observed once. The V and J genes are TRBV5-6 and TRBJ2-7, with a weak D call TRBD1 (5 bases). The CDR3 has 13 amino acids. V was pared by 0 bases and J by 2 bases, with 6 bases between. CDR1 and CDR2 from the germline V gene are SGHDT and YYEEEE. The CDR3 coding sequence is TGTGCCAGCAGCTTGGACAGGCCCTACGAGCAGTACTTC. This gives the protein CASSLDRPYEQYF.